The T cell receptor (beta chain) described here comes from a study of Graves' ophthalmopathy and Graves' hyperthyroidism. Symptoms, serum thyroxine and TRAb, thyroid ultrasound, and orbital computed tomography formed the diagnostic basis. From RNA, the CDR3 regions of TCR beta chains were amplified and sequenced. HTBI-primed first-round RT-PCR preceded second-round multiplex PCR. TCRdb re-derived calls from the multiplex PCR reads in MiXCR, one entry per CDR3 protein. This table has about 500,000 distinct CDR3 sequences, under 40% appearing once. The germline V and J ends were trimmed by 1 base and 4 bases, with 18 bases remaining between them. The germline V gene has CDR1 SGDLS and CDR2 YYNGEE. The CDR3 has 17 residues.

Sequenced sample: peripheral blood or thyroid tissue (not recorded which). The TCR comes from an adult man with Graves' hyperthyroidism. V is TRBV9 and J is TRBJ1-5, with D unresolved. The CDR3 reads CASSVRSGRARNQPQHF. In DNA form, the CDR3 reads TGTGCCAGCAGCGTACGGAGCGGGAGGGCCAGAAATCAGCCCCAGCATTTT.